The present entry profiles one TCR beta chain with its context. Antigen: not known. The data originate from a study of regulatory and conventional T cells in RAG deficiency. Germline assignment: CDR1 MDHEN and CDR2 SYDVKM. This CDR3 contains 13 residues. Trimming cost V 3 bases and J 2 bases, with 7 bases left between them. The table came from immunoSEQ multiplex PCR; TCRdb's copy has only in-frame clones and leaves some out. Among around 31,000 clones, around 90% were seen once, and the ten largest hold approximately 5.1%. Study-level results: Patient subsets had shorter CDR3s; Omenn Treg-Tconv overlap exceeded 90%. Shannon entropy was markedly lower and Simpson indices higher in RAG-deficient patients than control T-cell subsets.

The same data also went into a second study, on regulatory T cells. As that report states: Amplification used 52 TRBV primers and 13 TRBJ primers.

The chain joins TRBV28 to TRBJ2-5; D is unresolved. The source material was CD8+ T cells sorted from blood. This TCR was recovered from a human donor in good health. The DNA of the CDR3 is TGTGCCAGCAGTTTTGGGATACAAGAGACCCAGTACTTC. It codes for CASSFGIQETQYF.